The rows below give T cell receptor beta chains drawn from one sample of a study of cytomegalovirus exposure and HLA in healthy donors. Produced via immunoSEQ multiplex PCR; TCRdb's table is partial and in-frame only. The repertoire holds about 120,000 clones, with approximately 89% as singletons. The specimen sequenced was PBMCs. All receptors come from a man younger than 35 in good health and CMV-seronegative. The CDR3 runs from the conserved cysteine through the conserved F or W. Each record gives: V gene, clone size, J gene, D gene, CDR3 DNA, CDR3 protein. A D gene is named only where the DNA matches it firmly. Size values are once, few and many counts, or a class for expanded clones, and some rows have none.

TRBV27	.	TRBJ2-7	TRBD2	TGTGCCAGCATGGCTAGCGGGAGAACCTACGAGCAGTACTTC	CASMASGRTYEQYF
TRBV6-5	.	TRBJ1-1	.	TGTGCCAGCAGTTACGGGACATTAGCGGGAGCTTTCTTT	CASSYGTLAGAFF
TRBV19	.	TRBJ2-1	TRBD2	TGTGCCAGTAGTATAGGACTAGCGGGACCATCCTACAATGAGCAGTTCTTC	CASSIGLAGPSYNEQFF
TRBV12-2	.	TRBJ2-2	.	TGTGCAAGTCGCGCCGGACTAGCCTTCGGCACCGGGGAGCTGTTTTTT	CASRAGLAFGTGELFF
TRBV19	.	TRBJ1-5	.	TGTGCCAGTAGCCCCCCCTACGGCAATCAGCCCCAGCATTTT	CASSPPYGNQPQHF
TRBV4-1	.	TRBJ2-1	.	TGCGCCAGCAGCCAAGATATTAACAATGAGCAGTTCTTC	CASSQDINNEQFF
TRBV30	.	TRBJ2-7	.	TGTGCCTGGAGCCGGGGATCTCAAGGATACGAGCAGTACTTC	CAWSRGSQGYEQYF
TRBV19	.	TRBJ1-5	.	TGTGCCAGTAGTATAAGATACGGGGGTAGTCGCAATCAGCCCCAGCATTTT	CASSIRYGGSRNQPQHF
TRBV30	.	TRBJ2-5	TRBD2	TGTGCCTGGAGCGCGGGACTAGTGACTCAAGAGACCCAGTACTTC	CAWSAGLVTQETQYF
TRBV28	.	TRBJ1-5	.	TGTGCCAGCAGTTTAGAGTCAGGGAATCAGCCCCAGCATTTT	CASSLESGNQPQHF
TRBV10-2	.	TRBJ2-2	TRBD1	TGCGCCAGCATTCAACAGGGGGCGAACACCGGGGAGCTGTTTTTT	CASIQQGANTGELFF
TRBV4-1	once	TRBJ1-3	TRBD1	TGCGCCAGCAGGTCGGGACAGAACTCTGGAAACACCATATATTTT	CASRSGQNSGNTIYF
TRBV2	.	TRBJ2-5	.	TGTGCCAGCGGAAGTGCATGGGGGCTTCTGAAGACCCAGTACTTC	CASGSAWGLLKTQYF
TRBV6-1	.	TRBJ2-7	.	TGTGCCAGCAATGGGGGAGGTAGGGCTACTCGGGAGCAGTACTTC	CASNGGGRATREQYF
TRBV29-1	.	TRBJ2-2	TRBD1	TGCAGCGTTGTGCTTGTCAGGGGGCTAGCCGGGGAGCTGTTTTTT	CSVVLVRGLAGELFF
TRBV28	.	TRBJ2-5	TRBD1	TGTGCCAGCAGCCCCGGGACAGGGGTCCCCAAAGAGACCCAGTACTTC	CASSPGTGVPKETQYF
TRBV6-1	.	TRBJ2-4	TRBD1	TGTGCCAGCAGTGATCGAAATAAGGGGGCGGCGAAAAACATTCAGTACTTC	CASSDRNKGAAKNIQYF
TRBV28	.	TRBJ1-5	.	TGTGCCAGCTCGAATCAGGTCAGTTGGATAAATCAGCCCCAGCATTTT	CASSNQVSWINQPQHF
TRBV10-2	.	TRBJ2-2	.	TGCGCCAGCAGTGAGTGGGGGCGGGACACCGGGGAGCTGTTTTTT	CASSEWGRDTGELFF
TRBV5-4	.	TRBJ2-7	.	TGTGCCAGCAGCCCTTCTTTAGCTTCCTACGAGCAGTACTTC	CASSPSLASYEQYF
TRBV2	.	TRBJ1-3	TRBD1	TGTGCCAGCAGTGCTGGGACAGGGAAGTCGAGCTCTGGAAACACCATATATTTT	CASSAGTGKSSSGNTIYF
TRBV28	.	TRBJ2-7	.	TGTGCCAGCAGCGGACAGCTTTACGAGCAGTACTTC	CASSGQLYEQYF
TRBV27	.	TRBJ2-7	.	TGTGCCAGCAGGTTTATCACTACGGGTCCGAGCTCCTACGAGCAGTACTTC	CASRFITTGPSSYEQYF
TRBV28	.	TRBJ1-1	.	TGTGCCAGCACAAAATACAGGGCGGGCGTGACTGAAGCTTTCTTT	CASTKYRAGVTEAFF
TRBV6-1	.	TRBJ2-3	TRBD2	TGTGCCAGCAGTGAAGCATATCTTTCCGGGGGGATAGATACGCAGTATTTT	CASSEAYLSGGIDTQYF
TRBV27	.	TRBJ2-7	.	TGTGCCAGCAGTCAGGGGTACGAGCAGTACTTC	CASSQGYEQYF
TRBV27	once	TRBJ2-2	TRBD2	TGTGCCAGCAGTTCGATTTTTCCTTACTGGATAGCGGGGATTCACGGGGAGCTGTTTTTT	CASSSIFPYWIAGIHGELFF
TRBV5-4	.	TRBJ2-1	TRBD2	TGTGCCAGCAGCCTCCGACTAGCGGGAGGAACTGAGCAGTTCTTC	CASSLRLAGGTEQFF
TRBV11-2	.	TRBJ2-1	TRBD2	TGTGCCAGCAGCTTACCTAGCGGGGGGAACAATGAGCAGTTCTTC	CASSLPSGGNNEQFF
TRBV27	.	TRBJ1-1	.	TGTGCCAGCGGCCAGGGCGGTTTTGTGACTGAAGCTTTCTTT	CASGQGGFVTEAFF
TRBV5-1	.	TRBJ2-1	TRBD2	TGCGCCAGCAGCCCCCGGATTTTTGGGGCTAGCGGGATTACTGATGAGCAGTTCTTC	CASSPRIFGASGITDEQFF
TRBV5-4	.	TRBJ1-1	TRBD1	TGTGCCAGCAGCTTGGAATCCGTAGGGGGCCCGAACACTGAAGCTTTCTTT	CASSLESVGGPNTEAFF
TRBV10-1	.	TRBJ2-3	TRBD2	TGCGCCAGCAGTGAGGAGCTAGCGGGGGCAGATACGCAGTATTTT	CASSEELAGADTQYF
TRBV11-3	.	TRBJ2-1	.	TGTGCCAGCAGCTCAATGAATGAGCAGTTCTTC	CASSSMNEQFF
TRBV5-6	.	TRBJ1-5	.	TGTGCCAGCAGCGGGCAGAACAATCAGCCCCAGCATTTT	CASSGQNNQPQHF
TRBV27	.	TRBJ2-1	TRBD1	TGTGCCAGCAGTCAGGACAGGGGAACTTACAATGAGCAGTTCTTC	CASSQDRGTYNEQFF
TRBV4-1	once	TRBJ1-1	TRBD1	TGCGCCAGCAGCGTCGGCCCGGGACAGGGGAAGACTGAAGCTTTCTTT	CASSVGPGQGKTEAFF
TRBV28	.	TRBJ2-7	TRBD2	TGTGCCAGCAGTTTAGCGGGAGGTCTCCGAATTTCCTACGAGCAGTACTTC	CASSLAGGLRISYEQYF
TRBV28	once	TRBJ1-2	.	TGTGCCAGCAGCCCCAATAGGGGGGGCAGCGACTATGGCTACACCTTC	CASSPNRGGSDYGYTF
TRBV27	.	TRBJ1-2	TRBD1	TGTGCCAGCAGACCGTTAGAGGCAGGGGGAGGCTACACCTTC	CASRPLEAGGGYTF
TRBV5-6	once	TRBJ2-7	TRBD2	TGTGCCAGCAGCGCCGGGACTACCGAGCAGTACTTC	CASSAGTTEQYF
TRBV18	.	TRBJ2-7	TRBD2	TGTGCCAGCTCACCGGGGACTAGCGGGAGCTACGAGCAGTACTTC	CASSPGTSGSYEQYF
TRBV21-1	.	TRBJ1-5	.	TGTGCCAGCAGCAAAGTCAGACTTTATAGCAATCAGCCCCAGCATTTT	CASSKVRLYSNQPQHF
TRBV10-1	.	TRBJ2-2	TRBD2	TGCGCCAGCAGTGAGCTACCGGGGGGGCCGTTCGGGGAGCTGTTTTTT	CASSELPGGPFGELFF